This TCR beta chain was retrieved from a study of T cell responses to AZD1222 COVID-19 vaccine. The overall study: Investigators merged groups given second doses at roughly 4 or roughly 12 weeks.

Broader study findings: Unmutated variant regions reportedly attract nearly half of all spike-specific TCRs. Donors in the cohort were predominantly white British and more often female, and clonal diversity was possibly underestimated.

The assay was immunoSEQ multiplex PCR, and TCRdb's table has in-frame clones only and misses some. The repertoire holds about 86,000 clones, with roughly 80% as singletons. With respect to this clone: The antigen is unknown.

The sequence derives from an adult in good health. The sample consisted of peripheral blood, taken on day 0 of AZD1222 vaccination.

The CDR3 reads CASSLVGDNEQFF. The DNA for the CDR3 is TGTGCCAGCAGCTTAGTAGGGGACAATGAGCAGTTCTTC. V and J are TRBV7-9 and TRBJ2-1; TRBD1 might be the D (5 bases). CDR3 length: 13 residues. Trimming cost V 1 base and J 5 bases, with 6 bases left between them. Germline V gene data show CDR1 as SEHNR and CDR2 as FQNEAQ (reference sequence).